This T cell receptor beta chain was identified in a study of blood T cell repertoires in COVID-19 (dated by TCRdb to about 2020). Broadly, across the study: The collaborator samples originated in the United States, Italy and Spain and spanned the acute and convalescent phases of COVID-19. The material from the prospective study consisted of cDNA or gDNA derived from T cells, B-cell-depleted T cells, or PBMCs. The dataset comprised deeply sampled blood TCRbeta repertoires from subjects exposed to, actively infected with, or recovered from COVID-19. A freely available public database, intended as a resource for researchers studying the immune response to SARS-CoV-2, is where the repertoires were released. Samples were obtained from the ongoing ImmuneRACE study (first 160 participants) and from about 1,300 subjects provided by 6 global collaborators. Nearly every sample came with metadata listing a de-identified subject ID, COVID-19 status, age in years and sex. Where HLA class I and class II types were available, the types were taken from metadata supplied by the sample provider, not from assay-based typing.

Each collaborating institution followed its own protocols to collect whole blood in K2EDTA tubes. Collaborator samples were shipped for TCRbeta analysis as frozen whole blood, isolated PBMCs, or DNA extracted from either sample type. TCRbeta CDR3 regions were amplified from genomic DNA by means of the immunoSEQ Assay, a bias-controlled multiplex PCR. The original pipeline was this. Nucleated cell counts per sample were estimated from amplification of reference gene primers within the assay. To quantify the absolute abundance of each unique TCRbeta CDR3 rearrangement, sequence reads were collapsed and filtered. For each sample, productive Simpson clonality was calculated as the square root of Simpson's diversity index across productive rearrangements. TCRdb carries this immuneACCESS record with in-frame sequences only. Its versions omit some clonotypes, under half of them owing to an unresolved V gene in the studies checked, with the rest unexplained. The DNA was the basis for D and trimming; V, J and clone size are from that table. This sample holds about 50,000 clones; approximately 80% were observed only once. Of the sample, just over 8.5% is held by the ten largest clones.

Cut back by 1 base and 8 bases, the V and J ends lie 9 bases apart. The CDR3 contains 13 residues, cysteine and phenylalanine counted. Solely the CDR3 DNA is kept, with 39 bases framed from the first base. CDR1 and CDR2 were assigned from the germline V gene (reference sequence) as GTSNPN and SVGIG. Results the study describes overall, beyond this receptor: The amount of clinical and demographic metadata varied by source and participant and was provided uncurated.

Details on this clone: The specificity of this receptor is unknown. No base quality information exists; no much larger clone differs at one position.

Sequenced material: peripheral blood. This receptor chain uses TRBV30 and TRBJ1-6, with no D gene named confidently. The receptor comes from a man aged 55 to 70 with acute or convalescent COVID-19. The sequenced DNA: TGTGCCTGGAGTGCGGGAGGAGATTCACCCCTCCACTTT. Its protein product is CAWSAGGDSPLHF.